The source of this T cell receptor (beta chain) is a study of cytomegalovirus exposure and HLA in healthy donors (dated by TCRdb to the late 2010s). About the study as a whole: An earlier analysis of under 600 of the donors reported 250 to 300 Gb of sequence data and about 100 million unique TCR beta sequences from 150 million to 200 million T cells. The T cell repertoires of roughly 660 subjects were profiled by immunosequencing and related to cytomegalovirus serostatus. To predict cytomegalovirus infection status, the study combined high-throughput TCR immunosequencing, statistical association of individual TCRs with disease status, and machine learning. A separate validation cohort of more than 100 different subjects was used in addition to the roughly 670-subject first cohort. A later genetic analysis took genome-wide SNP genotypes for about 55% of the roughly 700 donors and used that subset as a discovery cohort. In a later analysis, previously published TCR beta repertoires from roughly 710 donors were re-analyzed and high-resolution HLA genotyping was added so that TCR occurrence patterns could be studied. Every discovery cohort repertoire had been produced on one sequencing platform. In an earlier analysis of 587 of the donors, high-throughput TCR beta sequencing was used to judge whether each TCR beta V gene segment behaved as functional or pseudogenic. Donor age, sex, ethnicity and CMV serostatus were compiled together with the repertoire data. Typing coverage differed by locus: A, B, C, DRB1 and DQB1 were typed in about 629-640 donors, DQA1 in 500 to 550, DPA1 in approximately 610, and DPB1 in approximately 450. Roughly 5 DR-DQ haplotypes were handled as single units for association and clustering, since linkage in the cohort was strong. Both class I and class II loci were covered by HLA typing, at four-digit resolution. In the later analysis, no new phenotypic data were used to find candidate immune exposures; instead, reliance was placed on TCR beta sequences and their occurrence across donors. The study aimed to test whether signatures of past pathogen exposure could be identified by cataloging public T cell receptors. Approximately 330 gigabases of sequencing data and 91 million or so unique TCR sequences made up an early release that covered under 750 HLA-typed donors. Of the approximately 400 genotyped donors, around 81% fell in the genetic ancestry cluster associated with self-reported Caucasian donors. On average, roughly 200,000 unique TCR beta nucleotide sequences were sequenced per donor among about 400 genotyped donors of the cohort, with around 19% of those sequences being non-productive.

Concerning this clone itself: Its binding antigen is unknown. Within one base of it there is no much larger clone, and no base qualities were kept.

The cohort consisted of 670 or so healthy bone marrow donors. Cohort members were all nominally healthy when sampled, although unrecorded immune exposures were likely present. The donor was CMV seronegative and was included in the group of 352 seronegative cohort members. Each donor provided a peripheral blood sample, and peripheral blood mononuclear cells were used for TCR beta sequencing. The Qiagen DNeasy Blood Extraction Kit was used to extract genomic DNA from the blood cell samples. The library relied on the immunoSEQ multiplex PCR assay. For the multiplex PCR, a mixture combining 60 forward primers for TCR Vbeta segments and 13 reverse primers for TCR Jbeta segments was used. The CDR3 region of rearranged TCR beta genes was amplified from genomic DNA by a multiplex PCR assay. The amplified TCR beta libraries were sequenced on the Illumina HiSeq System as 87-base-pair reads. Per the source publication's procedure: A later analysis counted about 80 million unique TCR beta chains across the 600 to 850 repertoires, and 10 million to 11 million of these chains were shared by at least two donors. To remove PCR and sequencing errors, raw reads were error-corrected and collapsed into unique sequences using a nearest-neighbor algorithm that merged closely related sequences. Alignment of CDR3 sequences to IMGT reference sequences was used to assign V, D and J gene segments. For a sequence to be retained, at least a six-nucleotide match to both a V gene segment and a J gene segment was required. Rearrangements were classified as productive when the CDR3 lacked stop codons and remained in frame with V and J, and all other rearrangements were classified as non-productive. Following IMGT convention, CDR3 was defined as the stretch from the second conserved V-encoded cysteine up to the conserved J-encoded phenylalanine. The earlier analysis of about 500 of the donors excluded sequences that lacked an unambiguous match to a single V gene segment. An earlier analysis of 587 of the donors called V segments functional above 56.7% productive rearrangements and segregating when the between-donor standard deviation exceeded 5%. A statistical classification framework was built for diagnosing cytomegalovirus status from the catalog of TCR beta chain sequences. In a later analysis, TCR nucleotide sequences were compared against IMGT/GENE-DB human TR gene sequences so that V and J genes could be assigned. Using the TCRdist pipeline, a later analysis assigned CDR3 sequences along with most-parsimonious VDJ recombination scenarios. A later analysis defined each TCR beta chain by its CDR3 amino acid sequence plus V-gene family, and excluded reads lacking a unique V-gene family. To address suspected cross-contamination and a sequencing artifact, a later analysis removed some 620 highly shared, low-generation-probability nucleotide sequences. For each public chain, a later analysis derived a clonal expansion index from normalized ranks of inferred template counts within each repertoire. In a later analysis, generation probabilities were computed using a VDJ recombination model fitted to out-of-frame rearrangements, and the results were checked against IGoR. A later analysis scored TCR-TCR, TCR-HLA and TCR-CMV co-occurrence with hypergeometric tests, applying a repertoire-size bias correction to TCR pairs. In a later analysis, false discovery rates were estimated by permuting HLA or CMV assignments 20 times. In a later analysis, co-occurring TCRs were grouped with DBSCAN, and TCRdist sequence similarity was added when clustering was performed within HLA-allele-positive subsets. Repertoires with fewer than 30,000 or more than 120,000 public chains, plus five repertoires with anomalous nucleotide sharing, were excluded from co-occurrence clustering. The immuneACCESS repertoire file appears here via TCRdb, limited to in-frame rearrangements. These files lack a portion of the clones; in checked studies, under half of the deficit traces to unresolved V genes, and the cause of the others is not known. V and J calls and clone size come straight from that table; D and trimming were deduced from the DNA. Across this sample there are some 130,000 clones, with roughly 80% seen only once. Of the sample, 1% is held by the ten largest clones.

The investigation overall reported the following: When HLA alleles, especially DR and DQ, strongly co-occurred, TCR associations were difficult to assign to individual alleles. Correlated functional status among segregating V segments might reflect linkage disequilibrium, but an unknown experimental factor could not be ruled out. In both the original and validation cohorts, the classifier was reported to diagnose cytomegalovirus status with high specificity and sensitivity. Broadly in line with IMGT annotations, most TCR beta V segments showed up in productive rearrangements about 90% or about 30% of the time in an earlier analysis of some 590 of the donors. In a later analysis, the rate of TCR association differed among HLA loci, with DRB1 alleles having the most associated TCRs and HLA-C alleles having the fewest. The cohort was sequenced for TCR beta chains only, and without alpha or paired-chain data the features that could be detected were limited. While some public TCRs were present in many individuals, most TCR sequences turned up only very rarely across donors. Presence/absence analyses assumed roughly uniform sequencing depth across donors, an assumption that may not hold. The authors suggested that the approach could potentially be generalized to other disease states and immunological phenotypes. A later genetic analysis reported fewer N-insertions in productive TCRs among donors in an Asian-associated ancestry cluster than the roughly 720-donor mean. In a later genetic analysis, a missense DCLRE1C variant was associated with V-gene and J-gene trimming of TCR beta chains, and the association was replicated in an independent cohort. A further reported finding was that TCR beta sequences accurately predicted the HLA-A and HLA-B alleles for most subjects in the first cohort. Compared with equally common non-associated chains, HLA-associated TCR beta chains in a later analysis were more clonally expanded and had lower generation probabilities. Some IMGT-functional V segments, including TRBV6-2 and TRBV6-3, could not be distinguished by the 87-base-pair reads and were therefore excluded. A group of highly shared sequence variants was considered likely to be a technical artifact of the sequencing pipeline. Because counts were too low, roughly 16 rarely observed V segments, including chromosome 9 orphons, were left out of the earlier analysis of 500 to 750 of the donors. Immune exposure information for the cohort was limited to CMV serostatus. The study gave a list of under 200 TCR beta chains associated with cytomegalovirus. A later analysis found that most CMV-associated TCR beta chains appeared HLA-restricted, with HLA associations seemingly driven largely by CMV exposure. Specific HLA alleles were associated with 16,951 TCR beta sequences at a false discovery rate of 0.05 in a later analysis. Three of the identified cytomegalovirus-associated TCR beta chains were confirmed in vitro to be specific for cytomegalovirus antigens. HLA typing was unavailable for some donors at each locus, so association tests used only the typed subset. A later analysis reported that several top co-occurrence clusters appeared linked to parvovirus B19, influenza, CMV and Epstein-Barr virus.

Trimming accounts for 5 bases at V and 3 bases at J, while the number of junction bases matched to no gene is 8. CDR1 and CDR2 are read off the germline V gene as MDHEN and SYDVKM. The CDR3 starts with the cysteine, ends with the phenylalanine, and has 15 residues. Only CDR3 DNA is held: 45 bases, read in frame from base 1. The V gene is TRBV28 and the J gene is TRBJ2-7, and TRBD1 aligns with 9 junction nucleotides. This sequence originates from a man in his forties or fifties in good health and CMV-seronegative. The source material was PBMCs. The DNA is TGTGCCAGCAGTACCCCTTCGACAGGGGGCTACGAGCAGTACTTC. It specifies CASSTPSTGGYEQYF.